These 26 T cell receptor beta chains share one sample of origin, sequenced in a study of post-analysis software for immune sequencing data. Study conclusions and caveats: Included in a set of roughly 5 TRBV segments more frequent in patients than controls were TRBV5-6, TRBV5-1 and TRBV20-1.

Researchers reported that TCR beta cDNA libraries carried unique molecular identifiers. In TCRdb, the PCR reads were re-called with MiXCR into one record per CDR3 protein. The profile shows hundreds of thousands of distinct CDR3 sequences, approximately 30% of them singletons. Their recognized antigens are unknown. Input material: blood. These receptor sequences come from a girl aged 10-17 years with multiple sclerosis.

The chain is built from TRBV3-1 and TRBJ2-5, with 14 bases identical to TRBD2. The germline V gene has CDR1 LGHDT and CDR2 YNNKEL (reference sequence). The ends lost 4 bases at V and 1 base at J; junction bases unmatched: 8. The CDR3 runs 18 residues. CDR3 protein: CASSRRGTSGGFQETQYF. The CDR3 DNA reads as TGTGCCAGCAGCCGGCGCGGGACTAGCGGGGGTTTCCAAGAGACCCAGTACTTC.

This clonotype has more than one count but fewer than ten. The chain is built from TRBV7-9 and TRBJ1-5; TRBD1 might be the D (5 bases). The CDR3 is made up of 13 amino acids. Trimming left V 1 base short and J 10 bases short, with 11 bases between. Per the germline V gene, CDR1 is SEHNR and CDR2 is FQNEAQ (reference sequence). The CDR3: CASSLDAGRPQHF. CDR3 in DNA: TGTGCCAGCAGCTTAGATGCGGGGCGCCCCCAGCATTTT.

The chain joins TRBV20-1 to TRBJ2-1, with D perhaps TRBD2 (6 bases). The CDR3 covers 14 residues. From germline, CDR1 is DFQATT and CDR2 SNEGSKA (reference sequence). Trimming left V 2 bases short and J 6 bases short, with 14 bases between. In nucleotides, the CDR3 is TGCAGTGCTAGACGGCTAGCGTCTACCAATGAGCAGTTCTTC. Amino acid sequence: CSARRLASTNEQFF.

The chain combines TRBV20-1 with TRBJ1-3, with unresolved D. V shed 5 bases and J shed 5 bases, with 7 bases lying between them. This CDR3 is 11 amino acids long. Germline V gives CDR1 DFQATT, CDR2 SNEGSKA (reference sequence). The CDR3 region is CSAVPRNTIYF. CDR3 DNA sequence: TGCAGTGCTGTTCCTCGAAACACCATATATTTT.

This chain connects TRBV20-1 to TRBJ2-7; 8 positions match TRBD1. V lost 3 bases, J lost 6 bases, and 10 bases stayed unmatched. This CDR3 is 14 amino acids long. Germline values: CDR1 DFQATT, CDR2 SNEGSKA (reference sequence). The CDR3 region is CSASIRGRIIEQYF. The DNA for the CDR3 is TGCAGTGCTAGTATCAGGGGGCGCATAATCGAGCAGTACTTC.

The chain couples TRBV7-2 to TRBJ2-5, with D tentatively TRBD1 or TRBD2 (5 bases each). Germline values: CDR1 SGHTA, CDR2 FQGNSA. Deletions cut 5 bases from V and 2 bases from J, with 12 bases between. The CDR3 loop spans 14 amino acids. CDR3 nucleotides: TGTGCCAGCAGCGCCCCGGGACGGCAAGAGACCCAGTACTTC. Protein: CASSAPGRQETQYF.

A few counts support this clonotype. The rearrangement links TRBV7-2 to TRBJ2-7, with D perhaps TRBD2 (6 bases). Germline V gene lookup returns CDR1 SGHTA and CDR2 FQGNSA. The V gene lost 6 bases and the J gene lost 2 bases, with 14 bases spanning the gap. This CDR3 contains 14 residues. The CDR3 nucleotides are TGTGCCAGCAGTCCTCGGAGGGGACCCTACGAGCAGTACTTC. Translated, it gives CASSPRRGPYEQYF.

This clonotype was picked up a small number of times. The J gene is TRBJ2-7, the V gene TRBV20-1; D perhaps matches TRBD1 (6 bases). Between the trimmed V and J ends, which lost 6 bases and 6 bases, there was a span of 12 bases. Germline-derived CDR1 and CDR2 are DFQATT and SNEGSKA (reference sequence). The CDR3 has 11 amino acids. CDR3 DNA: TGCAGTGCACAAGGGGGTGTCGAGCAGTACTTC. Residues: CSAQGGVEQYF.

DNA of the CDR3: TGTGCCAGCAGCCCCAGGACGTACTATGAAAAACTGTTTTTT. This gives the protein CASSPRTYYEKLFF. This chain connects TRBV7-8 to TRBJ1-4; no definite D call. The V gene lost 5 bases and the J gene lost 6 bases, with 13 bases spanning the gap. This CDR3 has 14 residues. Germline V gives CDR1 SGHVS, CDR2 FQNEAQ.

The rearrangement joins TRBV29-1 to TRBJ2-1; the match to TRBD1 covers 10 bases. This CDR3 has 14 amino acids. V dropped 3 bases and J dropped 4; count of bases not matched to a gene: 3. Germline loops: CDR1 SQVTM, CDR2 ANQGSEA. CDR3 DNA: TGCAGCGTTGAGTGGGACAGGGGTTACAATGAGCAGTTCTTC. As protein: CSVEWDRGYNEQFF.

This clonotype was counted ten times or more. The chain has TRBV29-1 and TRBJ2-1; the D is unclear. CDR1 is SQVTM, CDR2 ANQGSEA, per germline. The CDR3 consists of 14 residues. V lost 4 bases to trimming and J lost 4 bases, with 14 bases between them. The DNA of the CDR3 is TGCAGCGTTGTTCCCAGCTTCGTTTACAATGAGCAGTTCTTC. Protein: CSVVPSFVYNEQFF.

This clonotype was seen once. The J gene is TRBJ1-4, the V gene TRBV28, with D perhaps TRBD1 (5 bases). The CDR3 loop spans 15 amino acids. Per the germline V gene, CDR1 is MDHEN and CDR2 is SYDVKM. V gave up 4 bases and J gave up 6 bases, with 15 bases separating them. CDR3 protein: CASSSPWIGDEKLFF. The CDR3 DNA sequence: TGTGCCAGCAGTTCGCCCTGGATAGGGGATGAAAAACTGTTTTTT.

For this clonotype: With a much larger clone just one base away, this may be a read error. The chain is built from TRBV29-1 and TRBJ1-2; the match to TRBD1 covers 8 bases. Germline loops: CDR1 SQVTM, CDR2 ANQGSEA. The CDR3 runs 13 residues. CDR3 bases: TGCAGCGTTAAACCGGGACAGGCTTATGACTACACCTTC. Translating it yields CSVKPGQAYDYTF.

The J gene is TRBJ2-3, the V gene TRBV2, with 7 positions matching TRBD2. Germline CDR1 SNHLY, CDR2 FYNNEI. The CDR3 has 15 residues. Trimming removed 7 bases from V and 2 bases from J; junction bases left unmatched: 9. The CDR3 coding sequence is TGTGCCAGCACCAAGGGTCTAGCGGACACAGATACGCAGTATTTT. As protein: CASTKGLADTDTQYF.

This clonotype was counted between two and nine times. This rearrangement joins TRBV5-1 to TRBJ1-6; TRBD1 agrees at 9 bases. Trimming took 5 bases from V and 5 from J; bases not matched to a gene: 5. The CDR3 is 15 residues long. Germline V CDR1 and CDR2: SGHRS, YFSETQ. The DNA of the CDR3 is TGCGCCAGCAGAAGGGACAGGGCGAATAATTCACCCCTCCACTTT. It codes for CASRRDRANNSPLHF.

The CDR3 DNA sequence: TGTGCCAGCAGCACACATGGGACTACGCCCGACAAGCAGTACTTC. Its translation is CASSTHGTTPDKQYF. The V gene is TRBV7-8, the J gene TRBJ2-5, with 7 bases identical to TRBD2. Trimming at V came to 5 bases and at J to 11 bases, leaving 17 bases not matched to a gene. The CDR3 is 15 amino acids. CDR1 and CDR2 from the germline V gene are SGHVS and FQNEAQ.

This clonotype was observed a few times. The rearrangement joins TRBV3-1 to TRBJ2-1, with D perhaps TRBD2 (6 bases). Germline CDR1 reads LGHDT; CDR2 reads YNNKEL (reference sequence). The CDR3 totals 16 residues. Trimming left V 5 bases short and J 3 bases short, with 17 bases between. CDR3 bases: TGTGCCAGCAGCGGAGTTCCGACTAGGGGCTACAATGAGCAGTTCTTC. Translating it yields CASSGVPTRGYNEQFF.

The genes are TRBV29-1 and TRBJ1-2; no definite D call. V gave up 5 bases and J gave up 0 bases, with 10 bases separating them. Germline loops: CDR1 SQVTM, CDR2 ANQGSEA. The CDR3 loop spans 13 amino acids. The CDR3 nucleotides are TGCAGCGTTCTGGGTTCTTCTAACTATGGCTACACCTTC. Protein: CSVLGSSNYGYTF.

This clonotype showed up just once. The chain is built from TRBV20-1 and TRBJ1-1; 11 positions match TRBD1. Germline lookup yields CDR1 DFQATT and CDR2 SNEGSKA (reference sequence). The trim removed 0 bases at V and 4 bases at J, leaving 10 bases unmatched. This CDR3 has 17 amino acids. The CDR3 DNA is TGCAGTGCTAGAGATTTTAGGGACAGGGGGATGCGCACTGAAGCTTTCTTT. The encoded protein is CSARDFRDRGMRTEAFF.

The chain couples TRBV11-3 to TRBJ2-1; possible D gene TRBD2, 5 bases. Deletions cut 5 bases from V and 9 bases from J, with 14 bases between. The CDR3 has 13 amino acids. The germline V gene has CDR1 SGHNT and CDR2 YENEEA. As DNA, the CDR3 is TGTGCCAGCAGCCCCGCGGTCGAGGGTGAGCAGTTCTTC. Its translation: CASSPAVEGEQFF.

J is TRBJ2-5 and V is TRBV27, with TRBD2 matching over 7 bases. Germline V gene lookup returns CDR1 MNHEY and CDR2 SMNVEV (reference sequence). The ends lost 5 bases at V and 5 bases at J; junction bases unmatched: 8. The CDR3 is 14 amino acids. The CDR3 nucleotides are TGTGCCAGCAGTCCTAGCCGGCGGGGGGAGACCCAGTACTTC. Translation: CASSPSRRGETQYF.

This clonotype was seen a handful of times. This rearrangement joins TRBV29-1 to TRBJ1-1; D might be TRBD1 (5 bases). This CDR3 contains 11 residues. In germline, CDR1 is SQVTM, CDR2 ANQGSEA. Trimming cost V 4 bases and J 5 bases, with 8 bases left between them. The CDR3 nucleotides are TGCAGCGTTGGCTGGGGGACTGAAGCTTTCTTT. Translated: CSVGWGTEAFF.

The CDR3 here is CASSPDFLRAVFF. The CDR3 DNA is TGTGCCAGCAGCCCGGACTTTCTCCGAGCAGTGTTCTTC. The chain joins TRBV11-2 to TRBJ2-1, with D possibly TRBD2 on 5 matching bases. V lost 5 bases to trimming and J lost 15 bases, with 20 bases between them. The CDR3 totals 13 residues. Germline-derived CDR1 and CDR2 are SGHAT and FQNNGV.

In its sample, this clonotype was seen a few times. The chain employs TRBV5-1 and TRBJ1-2, with TRBD1 matching 7 bases. Germline CDR1 SGHRS, CDR2 YFSETQ. The CDR3 covers 11 residues. V trimming: 5 bases; J trimming: 11 bases; junction bases outside the gene matches: 6. The CDR3 here is CASRGTDPYTF. The CDR3 DNA reads as TGCGCCAGCAGAGGGACAGACCCTTACACCTTC.

The chain couples TRBV7-2 to TRBJ1-4, with D maybe TRBD1 (6 bases). V was pared by 5 bases and J by 13 bases, with 26 bases between. The CDR3 consists of 16 residues. Germline values: CDR1 SGHTA, CDR2 FQGNSA. CDR3 nucleotides: TGTGCCAGCAGCCCCGTCTCTGGGACACCCGCATCGGGACTGTTTTTT. It yields the protein CASSPVSGTPASGLFF. The whole variable domain, filled in from reference TRBV7-2 and TRBJ1-4, reads GAGVSQSPSNKVTEKGKDVELRCDPISGHTALYWYRQSLGQGLEFLIYFQGNSAPDKSGLPSDRFSAERTGGSVSTLTIQRTQQEDSAVYLCASSPVSGTPASGLFFGSGTQLSVL.

Here the CDR3 reads CSVNRLPSADTQYF. CDR3 DNA: TGCAGCGTTAATCGACTACCAAGCGCAGATACGCAGTATTTT. The chain links TRBV29-1 to TRBJ2-3; tentative D call: TRBD2 (5 bases). CDR1 is SQVTM, CDR2 ANQGSEA, per germline. There are 14 residues in the CDR3. Deletions cut 5 bases from V and 4 bases from J, with 16 bases between.